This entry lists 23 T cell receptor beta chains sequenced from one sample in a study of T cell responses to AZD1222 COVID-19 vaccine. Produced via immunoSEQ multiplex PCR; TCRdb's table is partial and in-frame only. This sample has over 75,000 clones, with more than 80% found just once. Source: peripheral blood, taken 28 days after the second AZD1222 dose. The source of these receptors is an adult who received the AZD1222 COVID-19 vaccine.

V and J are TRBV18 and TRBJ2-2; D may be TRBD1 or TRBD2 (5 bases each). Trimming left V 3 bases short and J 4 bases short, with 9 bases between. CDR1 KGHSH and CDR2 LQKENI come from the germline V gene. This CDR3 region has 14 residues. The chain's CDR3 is CASSPGPLTGELFF. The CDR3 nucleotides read TGTGCCAGCTCACCGGGACCGCTCACCGGGGAGCTGTTTTTT. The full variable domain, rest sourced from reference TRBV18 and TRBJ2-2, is NAGVMQNPRHLVRRRGQEARLRCSPMKGHSHVYWYRQLPEEGLKFMVYLQKENIIDESGMPKERFSAEFPKEGPSILRIQQVVRGDSAAYFCASSPGPLTGELFFGEGSRLTVL.

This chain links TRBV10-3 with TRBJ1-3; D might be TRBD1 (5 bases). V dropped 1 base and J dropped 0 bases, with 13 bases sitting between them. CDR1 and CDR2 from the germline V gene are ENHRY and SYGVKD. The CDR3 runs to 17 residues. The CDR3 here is CAISEWGLANSGNTIYF. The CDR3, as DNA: TGTGCCATCAGTGAGTGGGGACTGGCTAACTCTGGAAACACCATATATTTT.

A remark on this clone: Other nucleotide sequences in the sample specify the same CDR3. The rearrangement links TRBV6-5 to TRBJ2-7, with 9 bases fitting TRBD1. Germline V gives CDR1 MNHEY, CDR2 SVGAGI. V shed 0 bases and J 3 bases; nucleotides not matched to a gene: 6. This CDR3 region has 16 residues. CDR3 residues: CASSYSGQGPFYEQYF. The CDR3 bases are TGTGCCAGCAGTTACTCCGGACAGGGGCCGTTCTACGAGCAGTACTTC.

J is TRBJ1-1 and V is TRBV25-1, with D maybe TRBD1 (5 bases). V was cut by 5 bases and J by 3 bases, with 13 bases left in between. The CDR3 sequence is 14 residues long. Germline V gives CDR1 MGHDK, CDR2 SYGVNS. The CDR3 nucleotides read TGTGCCAGCAGTCTCGGAGGGGCGGACACTGAAGCTTTCTTT. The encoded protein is CASSLGGADTEAFF.

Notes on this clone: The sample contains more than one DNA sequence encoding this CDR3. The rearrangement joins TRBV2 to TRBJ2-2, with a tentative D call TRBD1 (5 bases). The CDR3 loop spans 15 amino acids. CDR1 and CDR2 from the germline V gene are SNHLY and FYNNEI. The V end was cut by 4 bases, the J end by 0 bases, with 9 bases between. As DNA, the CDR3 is TGTGCCAGCAGTGGGCAGGGTCCGAACACCGGGGAGCTGTTTTTT. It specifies CASSGQGPNTGELFF. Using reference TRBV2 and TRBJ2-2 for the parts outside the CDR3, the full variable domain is EPEVTQTPSHQVTQMGQEVILRCVPISNHLYFYWYRQILGQKVEFLVSFYNNEISEKSEIFDDQFSVERPDGSNFTLKIRSTKLEDSAMYFCASSGQGPNTGELFFGEGSRLTVL.

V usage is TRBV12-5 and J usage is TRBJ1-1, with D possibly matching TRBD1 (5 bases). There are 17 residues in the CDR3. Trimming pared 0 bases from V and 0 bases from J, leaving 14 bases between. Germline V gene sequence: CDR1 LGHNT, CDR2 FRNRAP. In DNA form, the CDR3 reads TGTGCTAGTGGTTTGGTAAGCAAGGACAACATGAACACTGAAGCTTTCTTT. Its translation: CASGLVSKDNMNTEAFF.

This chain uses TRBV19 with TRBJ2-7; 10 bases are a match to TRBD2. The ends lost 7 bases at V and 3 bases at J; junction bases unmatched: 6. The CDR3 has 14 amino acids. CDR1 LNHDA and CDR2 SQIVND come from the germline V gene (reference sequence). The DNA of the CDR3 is TGTGCCAGTAATCCGGGACTAGCGATCTACGAGCAGTACTTC. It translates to CASNPGLAIYEQYF.

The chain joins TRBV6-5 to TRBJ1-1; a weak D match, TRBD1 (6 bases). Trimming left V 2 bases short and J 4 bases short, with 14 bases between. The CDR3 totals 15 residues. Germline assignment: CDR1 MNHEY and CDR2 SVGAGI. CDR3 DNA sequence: TGTGCCAGCAGTTACACCGGGGGCTTGGGCACTGAAGCTTTCTTT. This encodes CASSYTGGLGTEAFF.

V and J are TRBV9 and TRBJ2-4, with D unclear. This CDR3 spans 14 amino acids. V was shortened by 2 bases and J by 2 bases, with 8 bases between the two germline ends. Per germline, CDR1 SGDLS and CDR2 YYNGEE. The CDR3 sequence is CASSVPGSKNIQYF. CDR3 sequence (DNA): TGTGCCAGCAGCGTCCCGGGTTCCAAAAACATTCAGTACTTC.

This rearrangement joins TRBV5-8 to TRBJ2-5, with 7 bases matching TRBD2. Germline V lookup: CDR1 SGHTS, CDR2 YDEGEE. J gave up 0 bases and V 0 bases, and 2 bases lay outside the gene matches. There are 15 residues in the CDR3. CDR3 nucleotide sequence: TGTGCCAGCAGCTTGGGGCGGGGGTACCAAGAGACCCAGTACTTC. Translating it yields CASSLGRGYQETQYF.

The CDR3 nucleotides are TGTGCCACCAGCAGAGGAGCGGCTAGCGGGGTTGGCGAGCAGTACTTC. Translated: CATSRGAASGVGEQYF. The V call is TRBV15, the J call TRBJ2-7, with 9 bases fitting TRBD2. V trimming: 1 base; J trimming: 6 bases; junction bases outside the gene matches: 10. CDR3 size: 16 residues. Per the germline V gene, CDR1 is LNHNV and CDR2 is YYDKDF (reference sequence). The full variable domain, rest sourced from reference TRBV15 and TRBJ2-7, is DAMVIQNPRYQVTQFGKPVTLSCSQTLNHNVMYWYQQKSSQAPKLLFHYYDKDFNNEADTPDNFQSRRPNTSFCFLDIRSPGLGDTAMYLCATSRGAASGVGEQYFGPGTRLTVT.

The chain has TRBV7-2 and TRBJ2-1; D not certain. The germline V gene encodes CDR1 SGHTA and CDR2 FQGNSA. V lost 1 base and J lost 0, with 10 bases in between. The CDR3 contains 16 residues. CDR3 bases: TGTGCCAGCAGCTTAGAATGGTCTAGCTCCTACAATGAGCAGTTCTTC. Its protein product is CASSLEWSSSYNEQFF.

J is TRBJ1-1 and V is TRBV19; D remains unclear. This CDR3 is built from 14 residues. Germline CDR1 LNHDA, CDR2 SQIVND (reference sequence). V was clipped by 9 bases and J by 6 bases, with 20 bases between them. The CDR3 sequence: CASKPRLGWAEAFF. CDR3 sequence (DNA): TGTGCCAGCAAGCCAAGACTGGGATGGGCTGAAGCTTTCTTT.

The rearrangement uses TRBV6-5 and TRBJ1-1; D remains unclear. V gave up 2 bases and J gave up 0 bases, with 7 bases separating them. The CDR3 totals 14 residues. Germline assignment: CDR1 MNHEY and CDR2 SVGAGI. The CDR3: CASSYGLMNTEAFF. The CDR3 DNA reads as TGTGCCAGCAGTTACGGGTTGATGAACACTGAAGCTTTCTTT.

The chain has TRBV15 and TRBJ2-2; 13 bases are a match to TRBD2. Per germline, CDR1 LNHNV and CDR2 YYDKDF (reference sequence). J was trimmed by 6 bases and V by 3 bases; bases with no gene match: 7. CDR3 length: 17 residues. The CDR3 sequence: CATSREQTSGRPGELFF. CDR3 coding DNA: TGTGCCACCAGCAGGGAACAGACTAGCGGGAGGCCCGGGGAGCTGTTTTTT.

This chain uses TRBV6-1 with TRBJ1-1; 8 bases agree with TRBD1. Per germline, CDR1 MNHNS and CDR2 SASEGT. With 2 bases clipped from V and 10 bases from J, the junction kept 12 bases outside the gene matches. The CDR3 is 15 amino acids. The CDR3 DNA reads TGTGCCAGCAGTGAAAGGTCAGGGGGCGTAGCGGGAGCTTTCTTT. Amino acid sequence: CASSERSGGVAGAFF.

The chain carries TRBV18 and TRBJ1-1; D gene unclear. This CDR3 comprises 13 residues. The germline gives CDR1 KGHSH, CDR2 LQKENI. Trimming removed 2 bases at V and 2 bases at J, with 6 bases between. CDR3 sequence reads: CASSPDINTEAFF. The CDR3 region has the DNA TGTGCCAGCTCACCAGACATCAACACTGAAGCTTTCTTT.

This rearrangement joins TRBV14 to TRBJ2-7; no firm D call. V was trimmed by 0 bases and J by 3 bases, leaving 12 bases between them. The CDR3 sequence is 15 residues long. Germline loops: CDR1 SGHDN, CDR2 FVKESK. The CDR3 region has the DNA TGTGCCAGCAGCCAAGACCCCGTCGTTCTCTACGAGCAGTACTTC. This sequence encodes CASSQDPVVLYEQYF.

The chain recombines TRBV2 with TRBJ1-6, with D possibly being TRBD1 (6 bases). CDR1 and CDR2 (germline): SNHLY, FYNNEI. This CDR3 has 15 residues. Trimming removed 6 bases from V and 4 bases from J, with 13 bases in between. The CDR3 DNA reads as TGTGCCAGCAGCCCACAGGGATCGTATAATTCACCCCTCCACTTT. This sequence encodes CASSPQGSYNSPLHF.

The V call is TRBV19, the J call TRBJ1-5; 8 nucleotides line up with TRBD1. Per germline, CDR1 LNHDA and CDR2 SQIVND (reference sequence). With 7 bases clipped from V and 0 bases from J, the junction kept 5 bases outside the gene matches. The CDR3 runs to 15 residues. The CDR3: CASTLDRASNQPQHF. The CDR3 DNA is TGTGCCAGTACCCTGGACAGGGCTAGCAATCAGCCCCAGCATTTT.

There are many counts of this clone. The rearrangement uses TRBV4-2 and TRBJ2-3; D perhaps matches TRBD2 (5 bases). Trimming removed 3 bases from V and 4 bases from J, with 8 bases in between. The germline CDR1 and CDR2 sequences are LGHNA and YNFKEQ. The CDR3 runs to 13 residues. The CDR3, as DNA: TGTGCCAGCAGCCAGGCTAGCCCAGATACGCAGTATTTT. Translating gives CASSQASPDTQYF.

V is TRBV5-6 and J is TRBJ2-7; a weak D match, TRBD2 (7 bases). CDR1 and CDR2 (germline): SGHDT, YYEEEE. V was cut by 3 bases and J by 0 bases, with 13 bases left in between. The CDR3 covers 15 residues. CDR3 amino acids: CASSSWGGGSYEQYF. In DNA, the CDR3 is TGTGCCAGCAGCTCTTGGGGAGGGGGCTCCTACGAGCAGTACTTC.

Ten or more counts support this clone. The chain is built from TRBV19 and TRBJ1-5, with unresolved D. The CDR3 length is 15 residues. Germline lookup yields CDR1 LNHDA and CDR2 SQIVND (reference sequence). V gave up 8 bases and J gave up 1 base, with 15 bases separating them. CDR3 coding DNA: TGTGCCAGTTCGTATCAAGGTCGAAGCAATCAGCCCCAGCATTTT. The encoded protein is CASSYQGRSNQPQHF.